What follows are 22 T cell receptor beta chains derived from one specimen sequenced in a study of blood T cell repertoires in COVID-19. Data came from immunoSEQ multiplex PCR; TCRdb stores just in-frame clones and leaves some out. Among 58,000 or so clones listed, 74% were seen once. The sample consisted of peripheral blood. The receptors were gathered from a woman older than 75 with acute or convalescent COVID-19.

The genes are TRBV7-6 and TRBJ2-1, with D possibly matching TRBD1 (6 bases). Trimming cost V 1 base and J 6 bases, with 10 bases left between them. Germline lookup yields CDR1 SGHVS and CDR2 FNYEAQ. The CDR3 loop spans 14 amino acids. The CDR3 bases are TGTGCCAGCAGCTTAGGCGAGGGGGTCAATGAGCAGTTCTTC. Protein: CASSLGEGVNEQFF.

The V call is TRBV30, the J call TRBJ1-5; D unclear. V was clipped by 2 bases and J by 1 base, with 9 bases between them. Looked up from germline, CDR1 is GTSNPN and CDR2 is SVGIG (reference sequence). The CDR3 runs 14 residues. The CDR3 nucleotides read TGTGCCTGGAGTTTAGAGCGCAGCAATCAGCCCCAGCATTTT. Its protein is CAWSLERSNQPQHF.

The chain recombines TRBV5-5 with TRBJ2-3, with 8 nucleotides matching TRBD2. Trimming removed 5 bases from V and 0 bases from J; junction bases left unmatched: 8. The germline CDR1 and CDR2 sequences are SGHKS and YYEKEE (reference sequence). The CDR3 is made up of 16 amino acids. The CDR3 sequence is CASRPTSASSTDTQYF. The CDR3 DNA follows: TGTGCCAGCAGGCCGACTAGCGCCTCTAGCACAGATACGCAGTATTTT.

This clone was observed at least ten times. The rearrangement joins TRBV5-1 to TRBJ1-1, with 8 nucleotides matching TRBD1. The CDR3 sequence is 16 residues long. Germline V lookup: CDR1 SGHRS, CDR2 YFSETQ. Germline trimming cut 0 bases from V and 2 bases from J; bases unmatched to any gene: 6. CDR3 loop: CASSLEGQGTNTEAFF. The DNA for the CDR3 is TGCGCCAGCAGCTTGGAAGGACAGGGAACTAACACTGAAGCTTTCTTT.

This sequence joins TRBV7-8 and TRBJ2-2; 9 nucleotides line up with TRBD2. This CDR3 has 20 residues. The junction had 18 bases not matched to a gene; V was cut back by 5 bases and J by 2 bases. CDR1 and CDR2 from the germline V gene are SGHVS and FQNEAQ. For the CDR3, the DNA is TGTGCCAGCAGCCCCTGGGGAGGGGGGGCTAGCGGGACCAACACCGGGGAGCTGTTTTTT. Translating gives CASSPWGGGASGTNTGELFF. The entire variable domain, with the rest obtained from reference TRBV7-8 and TRBJ2-2, is as follows: GAGVSQSPRYKVAKRGQDVALRCDPISGHVSLFWYQQALGQGPEFLTYFQNEAQLDKSGLPSDRFFAERPEGSVSTLKIQRTQQEDSAVYLCASSPWGGGASGTNTGELFFGEGSRLTVL.

This clone was observed a few times. The chain uses TRBV15 and TRBJ1-5; TRBD1 matches at 10 bases. The V gene's germline CDR1 is LNHNV and CDR2 YYDKDF (reference sequence). The V segment lost 5 bases and the J segment 1 base; nucleotides outside the gene matches: 8. The CDR3 totals 17 residues. The CDR3 here is CATSQARDRGSNQPQHF. The DNA for the CDR3 is TGTGCCACCAGCCAAGCTCGGGACAGGGGAAGCAATCAGCCCCAGCATTTT.

The table lists this clone with a few counts. This sequence joins TRBV5-1 and TRBJ1-1; D not certain. The germline V gene encodes CDR1 SGHRS and CDR2 YFSETQ. V was cut by 3 bases and J by 5 bases, with 14 bases left in between. This CDR3 region has 14 residues. The CDR3 nucleotides are TGCGCCAGCAGCTCGGGGTCGGGTCGGACTGAAGCTTTCTTT. Encoded protein: CASSSGSGRTEAFF. Complete variable domain (other parts from reference TRBV5-1 and TRBJ1-1): KAGVTQTPRYLIKTRGQQVTLSCSPISGHRSVSWYQQTPGQGLQFLFEYFSETQRNKGNFPGRFSGRQFSNSRSEMNVSTLELGDSALYLCASSSGSGRTEAFFGQGTRLTVV.

CDR3 sequence (DNA): TGTGCCAGCAGCTTGGTAGGGGGATACGAGCAGTACTTC. It yields the protein CASSLVGGYEQYF. The chain recombines TRBV5-5 with TRBJ2-7, with D possibly being TRBD1 (6 bases). Germline CDR1 reads SGHKS; CDR2 reads YYEKEE (reference sequence). Trimming cost V 0 bases and J 4 bases, with 8 bases left between them. The CDR3 extends over 13 amino acids.

V usage is TRBV3-1 (or the pseudogene TRBV3-2) and J usage is TRBJ2-7, with a possible D match to TRBD2 (5 bases). The V gene lost 2 bases and the J gene lost 3 bases, with 11 bases spanning the gap. The CDR3 contains 14 residues. Looked up from germline, CDR1 is LGHDT and CDR2 is YNNKEL (reference sequence). CDR3 in amino acids: CASSQRGASYEQYF. The CDR3 DNA reads as TGTGCCAGCAGCCAACGGGGAGCTAGCTACGAGCAGTACTTC.

This clone has only a few counts. V and J are TRBV4-1 and TRBJ1-5; 9 bases are shared with TRBD1. Per the germline V gene, CDR1 is MGHRA and CDR2 is YSYEKL. The CDR3 covers 15 residues. V was clipped by 6 bases and J by 2 bases; unmatched bases: 5. For the CDR3, the DNA is TGCGCCAGCAGACAGGGACAGGGTGGCAATCAGCCCCAGCATTTT. Amino acid sequence: CASRQGQGGNQPQHF.

The gene calls are TRBV7-2 and TRBJ2-7; unclear D gene. Trimming stripped 0 bases from V and 3 bases from J, with 9 bases between. The CDR3 has 14 residues. The germline V gene has CDR1 SGHTA and CDR2 FQGNSA. CDR3 nucleotides: TGTGCCAGCAGCTTAGCTGGCAGGAACTACGAGCAGTACTTC. It translates to CASSLAGRNYEQYF.

V and J are TRBV11-2 and TRBJ2-6; tentative D call: TRBD2 (5 bases). Trimming shortened V by 5 bases and J by 2 bases, and 16 bases separated the two germline ends. This CDR3 contains 17 residues. Per the germline V gene, CDR1 is SGHAT and CDR2 is FQNNGV. The CDR3 DNA is TGTGCCAGCAGCCGACACGGGGATTTGCCTGGGGCCAACGTCCTGACTTTC. Amino acids: CASSRHGDLPGANVLTF.

The gene calls are TRBV3-1 (or the pseudogene TRBV3-2) and TRBJ2-1; 7 nucleotides line up with TRBD2. Germline assignment: CDR1 LGHDT and CDR2 YNNKEL (reference sequence). The length of the CDR3 is 15 residues. V lost 0 bases, J lost 10 bases, and 9 bases stayed unmatched. CDR3 sequence (DNA): TGTGCCAGCAGCCAAGATGTCGGGGGGAGGCTAGAGCAGTTCTTC. This sequence encodes CASSQDVGGRLEQFF.

The V and J genes are TRBV23-1 and TRBJ1-1, with D tentatively TRBD1 (6 bases). TRBV23-1 is reported as an ORF; its role is uncertain. Trimming pared 0 bases from V and 4 bases from J, leaving 18 bases between. The CDR3 has 17 residues. The CDR3 loop is CASSQSNGGRFRTEAFF. DNA for the CDR3: TGCGCCAGCAGTCAATCGAACGGGGGGCGCTTCCGCACTGAAGCTTTCTTT.

V and J are TRBV4-2 and TRBJ2-7, with TRBD2 matching over 8 bases. V was pared by 6 bases and J by 0 bases, with 7 bases of the junction left unmatched. This CDR3 has 15 amino acids. The germline V gene encodes CDR1 LGHNA and CDR2 YNFKEQ. CDR3 residues: CASRQTGTSSYEQYF. CDR3 nucleotide sequence: TGTGCCAGCAGACAAACCGGGACTAGCTCCTACGAGCAGTACTTC.

This clone occurred a few times. One end of the junction varies from germline; a read error may be responsible. The chain uses TRBV7-7 and TRBJ2-2; 9 positions match TRBD1. The V gene's germline CDR1 is SSHAT and CDR2 FNYEAQ (reference sequence). This CDR3 is built from 15 residues. CDR3 sequence (DNA): TGTGCTAGCAGCTCTGACAGGGGGTGGACCGGGGAGCTGTTTTTT. It is translated as CASSSDRGWTGELFF.

This clone is judged medium-sized. The chain carries TRBV11-3 and TRBJ1-6, with a weak D call TRBD1 (5 bases). The V end was cut by 0 bases, the J end by 9 bases, with 15 bases between. Per the germline V gene, CDR1 is SGHNT and CDR2 is YENEEA. The CDR3 totals 16 residues. The CDR3 loop is CASSLDGSRVGSPLHF. DNA for the CDR3: TGTGCCAGCAGCTTAGATGGCTCCAGGGTGGGTTCACCCCTCCACTTT.

This rearrangement joins TRBV18 to TRBJ1-1; 10 positions match TRBD1. J gave up 7 bases and V 6 bases, and 5 bases lay outside the gene matches. Germline V lookup: CDR1 KGHSH, CDR2 LQKENI. The CDR3 contains 13 residues. The CDR3 sequence: CASSPGQGIEAFF. Here the CDR3 DNA reads TGTGCCAGCTCCCCGGGACAGGGGATTGAAGCTTTCTTT.

This clone came up a few times. The chain combines TRBV28 with TRBJ1-5; 8 bases match TRBD1. The V gene end was trimmed by 1 base and the J gene end by 6 bases; junction bases not matched to a gene: 8. There are 16 residues in the CDR3. Germline lookup yields CDR1 MDHEN and CDR2 SYDVKM. CDR3 coding DNA: TGTGCCAGCAGTTTATATTCAGGGGGCCCGGGTCAGCCCCAGCATTTT. As protein: CASSLYSGGPGQPQHF.

This clone was observed a few times. This sequence joins TRBV9 and TRBJ2-3; 15 bases are shared with TRBD2. Trimming at V came to 4 bases and at J to 2 bases, leaving 5 bases not matched to a gene. The CDR3 is made up of 17 amino acids. The germline gives CDR1 SGDLS, CDR2 YYNGEE. DNA for the CDR3: TGTGCCAGCAGCTGGGGACTAGCGGGAGGACACACAGATACGCAGTATTTT. This sequence encodes CASSWGLAGGHTDTQYF.

The chain combines TRBV11-1 with TRBJ2-2; 7 nucleotides align to TRBD2. V was pared by 5 bases and J by 5 bases, with 11 bases of the junction left unmatched. The germline CDR1 and CDR2 sequences are SGHAT and FQDESV (reference sequence). The CDR3 is made up of 16 amino acids. In nucleotides, the CDR3 is TGTGCCAGCAGCAATTTAGGACTAGGTCGGACCGGGGAGCTGTTTTTT. It translates to CASSNLGLGRTGELFF.

This clone was detected only once. The V and J genes are TRBV4-2 and TRBJ2-7; TRBD1 aligns across 7 bases. With 4 bases clipped from V and 6 bases from J, the junction kept 9 bases outside the gene matches. CDR1 and CDR2 from the germline V gene are LGHNA and YNFKEQ. The CDR3 covers 14 residues. The CDR3, as DNA: TGTGCCAGCAGCCGCCTGACAGGGAGTCGCGAGCAGTACTTC. Its translation: CASSRLTGSREQYF.